This passage covers 22 T cell receptor beta chains from one sample sequenced in a study of immune characterization of retroperitoneal liposarcoma. TCRdb reprocessed the PCR reads via MiXCR and lists one record per CDR3 protein. The data show around 3,000 distinct CDR3 sequences, 27% seen once. The source material was tumor tissue. These receptors all stem from a female donor with retroperitoneal liposarcoma.

Within the sample, this clonotype is large. V usage is TRBV7-2 and J usage is TRBJ2-1, with D tentatively TRBD2 (6 bases). The germline V gene has CDR1 SGHTA and CDR2 FQGNSA. This CDR3 region has 14 residues. The V and J ends lost 3 bases and 13 bases respectively, with 19 bases between them. The CDR3 sequence: CASSFGQPGETQFF. Written as DNA, the CDR3 is TGTGCCAGCAGCTTTGGGCAGCCGGGGGAGACCCAGTTCTTC.

In this sample, this clonotype turned up a few times. This chain links TRBV12-3 or TRBV12-4 with TRBJ2-1; D ambiguous. The CDR3 is 15 amino acids. Trimming took 4 bases from V and 0 from J, leaving 10 bases between them. CDR3 protein: CASSYDTRSYNEQFF. The CDR3 nucleotides read TGTGCCAGCAGTTACGACACTCGCTCCTACAATGAGCAGTTCTTC.

This clonotype was counted ten times or more. The V and J genes are TRBV6-4 and TRBJ2-5, with 10 bases fitting TRBD2. V lost 8 bases, J lost 11 bases, and 14 bases stayed unmatched. From germline, CDR1 is MRHNA and CDR2 SNTAGT. This CDR3 comprises 14 residues. This CDR3 reads CASASGREGNEQYF. The DNA for the CDR3 is TGTGCCAGCGCAAGCGGGAGGGAAGGGAATGAGCAGTACTTC.

V gene TRBV12-3 or TRBV12-4 combines with J gene TRBJ1-4; 11 positions match TRBD1. With 5 bases clipped from V and 7 bases from J, the junction kept 3 bases outside the gene matches. CDR3 length: 14 residues. The CDR3 region has the DNA TGTGCCAGCAGTGGGACAGGGGGGAGTGAAAAACTGTTTTTT. Translation: CASSGTGGSEKLFF.

This clonotype has a count of ten or more. V gene TRBV10-2 combines with J gene TRBJ2-3; D assignment may be TRBD1 or TRBD2 (5 bases each). There are 12 residues in the CDR3. V was pared by 2 bases and J by 6 bases, with 6 bases between. Per the germline V gene, CDR1 is WSHSY and CDR2 is SAAADI. Here the CDR3 reads CASSEEGDTQYF. As DNA, the CDR3 is TGCGCCAGCAGTGAGGAGGGGGATACGCAGTATTTT.

The chain joins TRBV30 to TRBJ2-6; D could derive from TRBD1 or TRBD2 (5 bases each). This CDR3 comprises 15 residues. The V end lost 0 bases, the J end lost 0 bases, and 6 bases lay between the germline ends. Germline V gene lookup returns CDR1 GTSNPN and CDR2 SVGIG (reference sequence). CDR3 loop: CAWSVGDSGANVLTF. For the CDR3, the DNA is TGTGCCTGGAGTGTGGGGGACTCTGGGGCCAACGTCCTGACTTTC. Looking up the rest from reference TRBV30 and TRBJ2-6 gives the full variable domain: SQTIHQWPATLVQPVGSPLSLECTVEGTSNPNLYWYRQAAGRGLQLLFYSVGIGQISSEVPQNLSASRPQDRQFILSSKKLLLSDSGFYLCAWSVGDSGANVLTFGAGSRLTVL.

This clonotype was seen a single time. The chain is built from TRBV4-1 and TRBJ2-5, with D uncertain. The end of the DNA is better explained by TRBJ2-7, so the J call may be wrong. CDR3 length: 14 amino acids. Per the germline V gene, CDR1 is MGHRA and CDR2 is YSYEKL. The CDR3: CASSRQTAAYEQYF. DNA of the CDR3: TGCGCCAGCAGCCGACAAACCGCCGCCTACGAGCAGTACTTC.

This clonotype has a count of ten or more. This chain joins TRBV4-1 and TRBJ2-1; D is perhaps TRBD1 (6 bases). Gene TRBJ2-7 matches the end of the DNA better, so the J call may be wrong. This CDR3 is 13 amino acids long. CDR1 is MGHRA, CDR2 YSYEKL, per germline. The CDR3 DNA follows: TGCGCCAGCAGCCAAGGGACAGTCAATGAGCAGTACTTC. It encodes CASSQGTVNEQYF.

In its sample, this clonotype is large. The chain combines TRBV27 with TRBJ2-1; 15 bases are a match to TRBD2. From germline, CDR1 is MNHEY and CDR2 SMNVEV (reference sequence). The CDR3 has 18 residues. V was clipped by 5 bases and J by 0 bases; unmatched bases: 5. In DNA, the CDR3 is TGTGCCAGCAGTCTTGGGACTAGCGGGAGGACCTCCTACAATGAGCAGTTCTTC. It codes for CASSLGTSGRTSYNEQFF.

Sample share makes this clonotype large. The chain has TRBV7-2 and TRBJ2-1, with TRBD2 matching over 13 bases. This CDR3 comprises 14 residues. Germline assignment: CDR1 SGHTA and CDR2 FQGNSA. Trimming at V came to 5 bases and at J to 10 bases, leaving 5 bases not matched to a gene. CDR3 region: CASSLGLAGIEQFF. The CDR3 region has the DNA TGTGCCAGCAGCCTGGGACTAGCGGGGATCGAGCAGTTCTTC.

This chain connects TRBV7-6 to TRBJ2-6, with 11 positions matching TRBD1. This CDR3 has 17 amino acids. V shed 4 bases and J 0 bases; nucleotides not matched to a gene: 2. The germline CDR1 and CDR2 sequences are SGHVS and FNYEAQ. The CDR3 coding sequence is TGTGCCAGCAGCTCCGGGACAGGGGGCTCTGGGGCCAACGTCCTGACTTTC. It translates to CASSSGTGGSGANVLTF.

By frequency in the sample, this clonotype is medium-sized (0.01 to 0.1%). The chain has TRBV7-2 and TRBJ2-1; TRBD2 agrees at 11 bases. CDR3 length: 17 residues. The J segment lost 13 bases and the V segment lost 5 bases, leaving 19 bases of the junction unmatched. The germline V gene has CDR1 SGHTA and CDR2 FQGNSA. CDR3: CASSDVAGGLQGETQFF. The CDR3 nucleotides read TGTGCCAGCAGCGACGTAGCGGGAGGGCTTCAAGGAGAGACCCAGTTCTTC.

The gene calls are TRBV7-8 and TRBJ2-1, with TRBD2 identical over 8 bases. Germline CDR1 is SGHVS and CDR2 is FQNEAQ. V lost 5 bases, J lost 13 bases, and 25 bases stayed unmatched. The length of the CDR3 is 18 residues. The DNA for the CDR3 is TGTGCCAGCAGCGCAAATAGGCGGGGGGCCCAGTACCAAGAGACCCAGTTCTTC. Encoded protein: CASSANRRGAQYQETQFF. Drawing the rest from reference TRBV7-8 and TRBJ2-1, the complete variable domain is GAGVSQSPRYKVAKRGQDVALRCDPISGHVSLFWYQQALGQGPEFLTYFQNEAQLDKSGLPSDRFFAERPEGSVSTLKIQRTQQEDSAVYLCASSANRRGAQYQETQFFGPGTRLTVL.

The chain has TRBV6-1 and TRBJ1-2, with D tentatively TRBD1 (6 bases). This CDR3 region has 13 residues. Trimming cost V 5 bases and J 4 bases, with 11 bases left between them. CDR1 is MNHNS and CDR2 is SASEGT in the germline V gene. The CDR3 loop is CASSTDSTYGYTF. The DNA of the CDR3 is TGTGCCAGCAGTACGGACAGCACCTATGGCTACACCTTC.

This clonotype was counted a few times. CDR3 region: CASSRAGGGETQYF. CDR3 DNA sequence: TGTGCCAGCAGTCGCGCAGGGGGCGGCGAGACCCAGTACTTC. The chain joins TRBV3-1 to TRBJ2-1; 8 bases agree with TRBD1. The end of the DNA fits TRBJ2-5 better, so the J call may be wrong. Germline V gives CDR1 LGHDT, CDR2 YNNKEL (reference sequence). CDR3 length equals 14 residues.

By share, this clonotype ranks as medium-sized. V and J are TRBV7-2 and TRBJ2-5; unclear D gene. The germline CDR1 and CDR2 sequences are SGHTA and FQGNSA. Between the trimmed V and J ends, which lost 6 bases and 3 bases, there was a span of 5 bases. There are 11 residues in the CDR3. CDR3 region: CASSIKETQYF. CDR3 sequence (DNA): TGTGCCAGCAGTATTAAAGAGACCCAGTACTTC.

This clonotype is medium-sized within its sample. This chain joins TRBV7-6 and TRBJ2-1, with D unresolved. Near its end, the DNA agrees better with TRBJ2-7, so the J call may be wrong. The CDR3 is made up of 14 amino acids. Germline CDR1 is SGHVS and CDR2 is FNYEAQ. The CDR3 here is CASSFGFPAYEQYF. In DNA, the CDR3 is TGTGCCAGCAGCTTCGGATTTCCCGCCTACGAGCAGTACTTC.

The chain couples TRBV6-6 to TRBJ2-5, with D perhaps assigned TRBD1 or TRBD2 (5 bases each). CDR3 length: 16 amino acids. The germline V gene has CDR1 MNHNY and CDR2 SVGAGI (reference sequence). V lost 0 bases and J lost 1, with 12 bases in between. The CDR3 DNA reads TGTGCCAGCAGTTACTCGGCCGGGGCTCTCCAAGAGACCCAGTACTTC. It specifies CASSYSAGALQETQYF.

In its sample, this clonotype was seen a few times. V and J are TRBV6-6 and TRBJ2-1; D might be TRBD1 or TRBD2, each matching 6 bases. The germline gives CDR1 MNHNY, CDR2 SVGAGI (reference sequence). The CDR3 length is 15 residues. Deletions cut 6 bases from V and 6 bases from J, with 18 bases between. This chain's CDR3 is CASRYQLAGANEQFF. The CDR3 nucleotides are TGTGCCAGCAGGTATCAACTAGCAGGGGCCAATGAGCAGTTCTTC.

This clonotype was picked up a small number of times. The rearrangement joins TRBV5-1 to TRBJ2-3, with D hard to call. V was trimmed by 2 bases and J by 0 bases, leaving 10 bases between them. The CDR3 consists of 15 residues. Germline assignment: CDR1 SGHRS and CDR2 YFSETQ. CDR3 residues: CASSLEVSSTDTQYF. CDR3 coding DNA: TGCGCCAGCAGCTTAGAAGTTAGTAGCACAGATACGCAGTATTTT.

This clonotype counts as medium-sized. V usage is TRBV6-1 and J usage is TRBJ2-3, with 10 bases matching TRBD1. V lost 3 bases and J lost 1; bases outside the gene matches: 1. This CDR3 region has 15 residues. Germline loops: CDR1 MNHNS, CDR2 SASEGT. The CDR3 sequence is CASSEGQGRTDTQYF. The CDR3 DNA is TGTGCCAGCAGTGAGGGACAGGGGCGCACAGATACGCAGTATTTT.

The table lists this clonotype with a few counts. The rearrangement joins TRBV5-6 to TRBJ1-1, with TRBD1 identical over 9 bases. The ends lost 3 bases at V and 11 bases at J; junction bases unmatched: 8. Germline lookup yields CDR1 SGHDT and CDR2 YYEEEE. This CDR3 spans 13 amino acids. CDR3 sequence (DNA): TGTGCCAGCAGCTGGGACAGGGATGGATCGGCTTTCTTT. It yields the protein CASSWDRDGSAFF.